These T cell receptor beta chains were read from a single sample in a study of blood T cell repertoires in COVID-19. Libraries were prepared by immunoSEQ multiplex PCR; TCRdb keeps only in-frame clonotypes and omits some of them. The repertoire has roughly 220,000 clones, around four fifths of them found once; the top ten carry just under 20%. The sample comprised peripheral blood. The source of these receptors is a man aged 25 to 40 with active or convalescent COVID-19. The CDR3 runs from the conserved cysteine through the conserved F or W. Fields, in order: clone size, V gene, J gene, D gene, CDR3 DNA, CDR3 protein. D genes are given only for firm matches. The size entry is marked missing in some rows and otherwise reads once, few, many or a size class.

size: NA
V: TRBV27
J: TRBJ2-7
D: TRBD2
DNA: TGTGCCAGCAGGGTAGCGGGGGGGCTTCCCTACGAGCAGTACTTC
CDR3: CASRVAGGLPYEQYF

size: NA
V: TRBV23-1
J: TRBJ2-7
D: NA
DNA: TGCGCCAGCAGTCAAGTGGGAGGATTTGCCTACGAGCAGTACTTC
CDR3: CASSQVGGFAYEQYF

size: NA
V: TRBV7-6
J: TRBJ2-1
D: TRBD2
DNA: TGTGCCAGCAGCCCTAGGGGGTCTGGAAAAGATAGCGGGAGTCGGTTCTTC
CDR3: CASSPRGSGKDSGSRFF

size: NA
V: TRBV10-2
J: TRBJ2-7
D: TRBD1
DNA: TGCGCCAGCACGGGACAGGGAACCTACGAGCAGTACTTC
CDR3: CASTGQGTYEQYF

size: few
V: TRBV7-9
J: TRBJ2-6
D: TRBD1
DNA: TGTGCCAGCAGCCTCGGGCAGGGGGTCCCTGGGGCCAACGTCCTGACTTTC
CDR3: CASSLGQGVPGANVLTF

size: NA
V: TRBV30
J: TRBJ1-4
D: NA
DNA: TGTGCCTGGAGGGGAGTGGGGGAAAAACTGTTTTTT
CDR3: CAWRGVGEKLFF

size: once
V: TRBV11-3
J: TRBJ2-1
D: NA
DNA: TGTGCCAGCAGCCCTGGCGGGCAGGAGCAGTTCTTC
CDR3: CASSPGGQEQFF

size: NA
V: TRBV28
J: TRBJ1-2
D: TRBD1
DNA: TGTGCCAGCAGTCCCACCCTTCAGGGGGCGGGTGGCTACACCTTC
CDR3: CASSPTLQGAGGYTF

size: NA
V: TRBV6-1
J: TRBJ2-7
D: NA
DNA: TGTGCCAGCAGTGAAGCCTCCGGTAGCTCCTACGAGCAGTACTTC
CDR3: CASSEASGSSYEQYF

size: NA
V: TRBV14
J: TRBJ1-2
D: TRBD1
DNA: TGTGCCAGCAGCCAGGGCCACCTCGCCCAGGGGGACTATGGCTACACCTTC
CDR3: CASSQGHLAQGDYGYTF